The 22 T cell receptor beta chains reported below all come from one sample, sequenced in a study of naive and memory T cell subsets. An equimolar mix of two oligonucleotides served as the beta constant-region primer for TRBC1 and TRBC2. Ligated cDNA was amplified by four rounds of PCR with nested alpha and beta constant-region primers and SP2. TCRdb reprocessed the UMI-ligation and nested PCR reads with MiXCR, giving one entry per CDR3 protein. The sample lists tens of thousands of distinct CDR3 sequences, about 10% occurring once. The specimen sequenced was naive CD8+ T cells from blood. All receptors come from a human donor in good health.

V gene TRBV7-9 combines with J gene TRBJ2-4; D is perhaps TRBD1 (6 bases). V was shortened by 5 bases and J by 2 bases, with 13 bases between the two germline ends. Germline loops: CDR1 SEHNR, CDR2 FQNEAQ (reference sequence). The CDR3 is made up of 15 amino acids. CDR3 amino acids: CASSENQGTKNIQYF. The CDR3 nucleotides are TGTGCCAGCAGCGAAAACCAGGGGACCAAAAACATTCAGTACTTC. Full variable domain (missing parts from reference TRBV7-9 and TRBJ2-4): DTGVSQNPRHKITKRGQNVTFRCDPISEHNRLYWYRQTLGQGPEFLTYFQNEAQLEKSRLLSDRFSAERPKGSFSTLEIQRTEQGDSAMYLCASSENQGTKNIQYFGAGTRLSVL.

The chain joins TRBV7-9 to TRBJ2-2, with unresolved D. Trimming pared 3 bases from V and 1 base from J, leaving 6 bases between. This CDR3 spans 14 amino acids. CDR1 and CDR2 from the germline V gene are SEHNR and FQNEAQ (reference sequence). In DNA form, the CDR3 reads TGTGCCAGCAGCTTCATATTGAACACCGGGGAGCTGTTTTTT. It specifies CASSFILNTGELFF.

This clonotype was recorded many times. The gene calls are TRBV10-2 and TRBJ2-7, with D possibly matching TRBD2 (5 bases). The CDR3 is 17 amino acids. The V gene lost 0 bases and the J gene lost 11 bases, with 26 bases spanning the gap. Looked up from germline, CDR1 is WSHSY and CDR2 is SAAADI. This CDR3 is CASSESEGPPRKRVEYF. The CDR3 region has the DNA TGCGCCAGCAGTGAGTCGGAAGGTCCGCCGAGAAAGAGGGTGGAGTACTTC.

A few counts support this clonotype. V usage is TRBV3-1 and J usage is TRBJ2-1; D uncertain. CDR3 length equals 14 residues. Germline CDR1 and CDR2: LGHDT and YNNKEL (reference sequence). V shed 2 bases and J shed 4 bases, with 9 bases lying between them. CDR3 sequence: CASSQPTVYNEQFF. The CDR3 DNA reads as TGTGCCAGCAGCCAACCAACAGTTTACAATGAGCAGTTCTTC.

V gene TRBV7-8 combines with J gene TRBJ2-5; D call uncertain. Between the trimmed V and J ends, which lost 10 bases and 3 bases, there was a span of 12 bases. The CDR3 extends over 12 amino acids. Germline CDR1 reads SGHVS; CDR2 reads FQNEAQ. The chain's CDR3 is CATDPAKETQYF. The CDR3 DNA sequence: TGTGCCACCGACCCAGCCAAAGAGACCCAGTACTTC.

This clonotype was observed many times. The chain links TRBV7-8 to TRBJ2-3; D is possibly TRBD2 (5 bases). Germline V gene lookup returns CDR1 SGHVS and CDR2 FQNEAQ. V was pared by 4 bases and J by 5 bases, with 7 bases between. The CDR3 loop spans 12 amino acids. CDR3 nucleotide sequence: TGTGCCAGCAGCTATGGACTAGATACGCAGTATTTT. It codes for CASSYGLDTQYF.

The J gene is TRBJ2-1, the V gene TRBV29-1; 10 bases are a match to TRBD2. The CDR3 is 14 amino acids. CDR1 and CDR2 from the germline V gene are SQVTM and ANQGSEA. The trim removed 7 bases at V and 4 bases at J, leaving 7 bases unmatched. The CDR3 is CSEIAGGNYNEQFF. The CDR3 region has the DNA TGCAGCGAGATAGCGGGAGGAAATTACAATGAGCAGTTCTTC.

The CDR3 coding sequence is TGTGCCAGCAGTGAAGTTGGCTCGGGTTCCTACGAGCAGTACTTC. As protein: CASSEVGSGSYEQYF. The chain has TRBV2 and TRBJ2-7; D is unclear. This CDR3 spans 15 amino acids. The germline V gene encodes CDR1 SNHLY and CDR2 FYNNEI. With 1 base removed from V and 1 base from J, the gap between germline ends came to 11 bases.

This clonotype was found many times. The V and J genes are TRBV27 and TRBJ2-3; D is perhaps TRBD1 or TRBD2 (5 bases each). The CDR3 spans 14 residues. Germline CDR1 MNHEY, CDR2 SMNVEV (reference sequence). Trimming took off 4 bases at V and 2 bases at J, with 10 bases between the two ends. CDR3 sequence reads: CASSSPGATDTQYF. The CDR3 nucleotides read TGTGCCAGCAGTTCGCCCGGGGCCACAGATACGCAGTATTTT.

A word on this clonotype: Relative to the germline gene, one junction end is altered; a read error may explain this. The V gene is TRBV28, the J gene TRBJ1-1; tentatively, D is TRBD1 (5 bases). The CDR3 is 15 residues long. Per germline, CDR1 MDHEN and CDR2 SYDVKM. The CDR3 loop is CASSFLGTGNTEAFF. CDR3 sequence (DNA): TGTGCCAGCAGTTTCTTGGGGACTGGGAACACAGAAGCTTTCTTT.

This clonotype appeared many times. The genes are TRBV10-3 and TRBJ2-3; 8 positions agree with TRBD2. Germline V gene sequence: CDR1 ENHRY, CDR2 SYGVKD. Trimming took 10 bases from V and 3 from J; bases not matched to a gene: 9. The CDR3 is made up of 14 amino acids. The CDR3 nucleotides are TGTGCCACCCGGCCGGGCGGGAGGACAGATACGCAGTATTTT. Protein product: CATRPGGRTDTQYF.

This clonotype has a count of ten or more. The J gene is TRBJ1-2, the V gene TRBV20-1, with D maybe TRBD1 (5 bases). The CDR3 loop spans 11 amino acids. CDR1 DFQATT and CDR2 SNEGSKA come from the germline V gene (reference sequence). V was pared by 3 bases and J by 6 bases, with 8 bases between. The CDR3 sequence is CSARDMDGYTF. In DNA form, the CDR3 reads TGCAGTGCTAGGGACATGGATGGCTACACCTTC.

The chain carries TRBV11-3 and TRBJ2-2, with 9 bases matching TRBD2. V lost 5 bases to trimming and J lost 7 bases; unmatched junction nucleotides: 5. CDR3 length equals 14 residues. Germline V gene lookup returns CDR1 SGHNT and CDR2 YENEEA. The CDR3 DNA is TGTGCCAGCAGCCGGACTAGCGACGGCGGGGAGCTGTTTTTT. Translating it yields CASSRTSDGGELFF.

The J gene is TRBJ2-1, the V gene TRBV29-1; 14 nucleotides match TRBD2. Germline V gene sequence: CDR1 SQVTM, CDR2 ANQGSEA. Trimming at V came to 3 bases and at J to 3 bases, leaving 7 bases not matched to a gene. The CDR3 runs to 17 residues. The CDR3 region is CSVDETSGRALYNEQFF. The CDR3 DNA sequence: TGCAGCGTTGACGAGACTAGCGGGAGGGCCCTCTACAATGAGCAGTTCTTC.

The V gene is TRBV12-3 or TRBV12-4, the J gene TRBJ2-5; 7 bases are shared with TRBD2. The junction had 15 bases not matched to a gene; V was cut back by 2 bases and J by 3 bases. The CDR3 length is 18 residues. The CDR3, as DNA: TGTGCCAGCAGTTTAAGGGTGGGGAGGGAAGGGGTCAAAGAGACCCAGTACTTC. This gives the protein CASSLRVGREGVKETQYF.

This clonotype was counted ten times or more. The rearrangement joins TRBV10-2 to TRBJ1-5; possibly TRBD1 for D (6 bases). The CDR3 consists of 14 residues. CDR1 and CDR2 from the germline V gene are WSHSY and SAAADI. Trimming cost V 3 bases and J 6 bases, with 12 bases left between them. The CDR3 DNA sequence: TGCGCCAGCAGTGAAGGGGGGCTCGGTCAGCCCCAGCATTTT. Residues: CASSEGGLGQPQHF.

This clonotype appeared many times. This rearrangement joins TRBV29-1 to TRBJ2-7; 8 bases line up with TRBD1. In germline, CDR1 is SQVTM, CDR2 ANQGSEA. V lost 6 bases, J lost 7 bases, and 11 bases stayed unmatched. CDR3 length: 13 amino acids. CDR3: CSVTGGPGGEQYF. CDR3 DNA: TGCAGCGTAACAGGGGGGCCCGGAGGGGAGCAGTACTTC.

This clonotype was recorded at least ten times. The V and J genes are TRBV10-2 and TRBJ2-7, with 11 bases fitting TRBD2. Germline lookup yields CDR1 WSHSY and CDR2 SAAADI. The CDR3 is made up of 14 amino acids. The ends lost 6 bases at V and 2 bases at J; junction bases unmatched: 3. DNA of the CDR3: TGCGCCAGCAGGGGGACTAGCGGAGCCTACGAGCAGTACTTC. It encodes CASRGTSGAYEQYF.

V and J are TRBV28 and TRBJ1-5; 8 bases line up with TRBD1. Germline trimming cut 5 bases from V and 2 bases from J; bases unmatched to any gene: 11. The CDR3 runs to 17 residues. Germline values: CDR1 MDHEN, CDR2 SYDVKM. CDR3 DNA: TGTGCCAGCAGTCCACTCCAAGGACAGGGCGGCAATCAGCCCCAGCATTTT. It yields the protein CASSPLQGQGGNQPQHF.

The sample holds a few counts of this clonotype. V is TRBV12-3 or TRBV12-4 and J is TRBJ1-2, with unresolved D. Deletions cut 3 bases from V and 0 bases from J, with 8 bases between. The CDR3 totals 14 residues. CDR3 coding DNA: TGTGCCAGCAGTTTGGTACTAGCTAACTATGGCTACACCTTC. Encoded protein: CASSLVLANYGYTF.

This clonotype has just a few counts. V is TRBV11-2 and J is TRBJ2-1, with 8 positions matching TRBD2. Germline CDR1 SGHAT, CDR2 FQNNGV. The junction had 0 bases not matched to a gene; V was cut back by 1 base and J by 4 bases. This CDR3 is built from 14 residues. CDR3 amino acids: CASSLAGGYNEQFF. CDR3 coding DNA: TGTGCCAGCAGCTTAGCGGGAGGGTACAATGAGCAGTTCTTC.

The J gene is TRBJ1-4, the V gene TRBV20-1, with D perhaps TRBD1 (5 bases). From germline, CDR1 is DFQATT and CDR2 SNEGSKA (reference sequence). Trimming cost V 1 base and J 8 bases, with 11 bases left between them. The CDR3 contains 13 residues. This CDR3 reads CSARVREGEKLFF. The CDR3, as DNA: TGCAGTGCTAGAGTCAGGGAGGGCGAAAAACTGTTTTTT.